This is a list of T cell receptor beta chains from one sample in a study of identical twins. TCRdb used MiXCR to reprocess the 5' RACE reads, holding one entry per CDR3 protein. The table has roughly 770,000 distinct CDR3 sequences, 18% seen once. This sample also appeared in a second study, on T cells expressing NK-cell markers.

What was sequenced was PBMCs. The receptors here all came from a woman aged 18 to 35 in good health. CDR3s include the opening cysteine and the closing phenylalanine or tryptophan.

CASSLDHRQGSYGYTF	TRBJ1-2	TRBV5-1
CSATPLSYEQYF	TRBJ2-7	TRBV20-1
CASSSRGRSEQYF	TRBJ2-7	TRBV11-3
CASSFSLNPETQYF	TRBJ2-5	TRBV7-8
CASSPDPGHPTYEQYF	TRBJ2-7	TRBV5-1
CASSKTDRASSYNEQFF	TRBJ2-1	TRBV7-9
CASSGALIRNTEAFF	TRBJ1-1	TRBV25-1
CASSPEVRGANVLTF	TRBJ2-6	TRBV12-3/TRBV12-4
CASSLDRGFYNEQFF	TRBJ2-1	TRBV5-8
CACGGTNSYEQYF	TRBJ2-7	TRBV12-3/TRBV12-4
CASSLGHGRGNTGELFF	TRBJ2-2	TRBV5-1
CASSVSGGRALNTQYF	TRBJ2-3	TRBV9
CASSLSRVRSTEAFF	TRBJ1-1	TRBV7-8
CAISSAKPPDTQYF	TRBJ2-3	TRBV10-3
CASSLVGTRWHTQYF	TRBJ2-3	TRBV14
CSARVEGNTEAFF	TRBJ1-1	TRBV20-1
CASSQGAGSAYEQYF	TRBJ2-7	TRBV4-2
CASTDNTDTQYF	TRBJ2-3	TRBV9
CSAEAGLDIQYF	TRBJ2-4	TRBV20-1